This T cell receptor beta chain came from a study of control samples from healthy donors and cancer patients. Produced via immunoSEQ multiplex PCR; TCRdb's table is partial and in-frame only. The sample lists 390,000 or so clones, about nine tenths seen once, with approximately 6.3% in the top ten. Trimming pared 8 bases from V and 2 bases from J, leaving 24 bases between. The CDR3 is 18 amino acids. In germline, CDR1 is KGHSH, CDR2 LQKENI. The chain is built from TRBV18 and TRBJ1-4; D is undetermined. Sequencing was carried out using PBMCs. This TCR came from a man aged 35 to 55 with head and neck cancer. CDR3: CASTRPTASSRTNEKLFF. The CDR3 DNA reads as TGTGCCAGCACACGACCAACCGCCTCTTCGCGTACTAATGAAAAACTGTTTTTT.